Listed below are T cell receptor beta chains from one sample, sequenced in a study of blood T cell repertoires in COVID-19. The data were produced by immunoSEQ multiplex PCR, yet TCRdb's version contains in-frame clones alone and is incomplete. This sample has 150,000 to 170,000 clones, with approximately 85% found just once. Sequenced: peripheral blood. These receptor sequences come from a man between 60 and 75 years old with COVID-19, enrolled during active disease. Both conserved end residues are part of each CDR3. D genes are given only for firm matches. Size tells how often a clone was seen (once, few, many) or the class of an expanded clone, and some rows leave it out.

j_call,cdr3_length,d_call,clone_size,v_call,cdr3_aa,cdr3_nt
TRBJ1-2,15,.,.,TRBV4-1,CASSQDSAANYGYTF,TGCGCCAGCAGCCAAGATAGCGCGGCGAACTATGGCTACACCTTC
TRBJ1-1,12,TRBD1,.,TRBV18,CASSPGQGVTFF,TGTGCCAGCTCACCCGGACAGGGTGTCACTTTCTTT
TRBJ1-2,16,.,.,TRBV6-2/TRBV6-3,CASSSGGPEFHYGYTF,TGTGCCAGCAGTTCGGGGGGACCGGAATTCCACTATGGCTACACCTTC
TRBJ2-2,16,.,.,TRBV5-5,CASSLVSGSNTGELFF,TGTGCCAGCAGCTTGGTGTCGGGGTCGAACACCGGGGAGCTGTTTTTT
TRBJ1-2,14,.,.,TRBV4-1,CASQGGGLFYGYTF,TGCGCCAGCCAAGGCGGAGGGCTATTCTATGGCTACACCTTC
TRBJ1-4,15,.,.,TRBV7-9,CASSQSSGLYEKLFF,TGTGCCAGCAGCCAAAGCTCCGGGTTGTATGAAAAACTGTTTTTT
TRBJ1-4,14,.,once,TRBV5-1,CASSTGQSNEKLFF,TGCGCCAGCTCCACAGGACAAAGTAATGAAAAACTGTTTTTT
TRBJ1-2,13,.,.,TRBV21-1,CASSPGISDGYTF,TGTGCCAGCAGCCCTGGAATCAGCGATGGCTACACCTTC
TRBJ2-3,15,.,.,TRBV7-6,CASSLDQGSTDTQYF,TGTGCCAGCAGCTTAGATCAGGGTAGCACAGATACGCAGTATTTT
TRBJ1-3,15,.,once,TRBV6-1,CASSDRGLSGNTIYF,TGTGCCAGCAGTGACAGGGGTCTCTCTGGAAACACCATATATTTT
TRBJ2-4,16,.,.,TRBV11-2,CASGSPRVVGKNIQYF,TGTGCCAGCGGCTCTCCTCGGGTGGTAGGCAAAAACATTCAGTACTTC
TRBJ2-3,18,.,.,TRBV7-2,CASSLASLARASTDTQYF,TGTGCCAGCAGCTTAGCGTCGCTAGCTAGGGCTAGCACAGATACGCAGTATTTT
TRBJ2-1,16,TRBD2,few,TRBV18,CASSPTSGSFRNEQFF,TGTGCCAGCTCACCAACTAGCGGGAGTTTTAGAAATGAGCAGTTCTTC
TRBJ1-1,14,TRBD1,.,TRBV27,CASSLGQGAYKAFF,TGTGCCAGCAGTTTGGGACAGGGGGCTTATAAAGCTTTCTTT
TRBJ1-1,13,.,.,TRBV27,CASSLYRSTEAFF,TGTGCCAGCAGTTTATATCGGTCCACTGAAGCTTTCTTT
TRBJ1-2,13,TRBD1,once,TRBV6-5,CASSRGQFYGYTF,TGTGCCAGCAGCCGGGGACAGTTCTATGGCTACACCTTC
TRBJ1-4,14,TRBD1,.,TRBV19,CASSIPTGNEKLFF,TGTGCCAGTAGTATTCCGACAGGGAATGAAAAACTGTTTTTT
TRBJ1-1,18,.,.,TRBV4-1,CASSQVSLVRGSIAEAFF,TGCGCCAGCAGCCAAGTATCCTTAGTAAGGGGCTCGATCGCTGAAGCTTTCTTT
TRBJ1-2,19,.,.,TRBV7-2,CASSGDDPPPFPLVGGYTF,TGTGCCAGCAGCGGAGATGACCCACCACCATTCCCCCTGGTGGGTGGCTACACCTTC
TRBJ2-3,12,TRBD1,once,TRBV18,CASSRDRDTQYF,TGTGCCAGCTCACGAGACAGGGACACGCAGTATTTT
TRBJ2-7,15,TRBD2,.,TRBV27,CASSPMRGILYEQYF,TGTGCCAGCAGCCCTATGCGGGGGATTCTCTACGAGCAGTACTTC
TRBJ2-1,21,TRBD2,.,TRBV3-1/TRBV3-2,CASSRWMTSGRMGSSYNEQFF,TGTGCCAGCAGCCGATGGATGACTAGCGGGAGGATGGGGAGCTCCTACAATGAGCAGTTCTTC
TRBJ1-2,14,.,.,TRBV19,CASSIARTNYGYTF,TGTGCCAGTAGTATCGCGCGAACTAACTATGGCTACACCTTC
TRBJ1-1,13,.,.,TRBV5-8,CASSPGINTEAFF,TGTGCCAGCAGCCCCGGGATTAACACTGAAGCTTTCTTT